The following is a TCR beta chain sequence with its context. What it binds is unknown. These data originate in a study of T cells in Graves' hyperthyroidism and ophthalmopathy. At the level of the study: Peripheral blood samples were taken at initial diagnosis, prior to any treatment. Study-wide results and limits: Blood shared most expanded thyroid clonotypes above 0.001. Separating ophthalmopathy from stable hyperthyroidism was achieved by a 13 V-J model.

Among ophthalmopathy patients, the Clinical Activity Score reached at least 3, the NOSPECS grade reached at least 4, and duration remained under 3 months. This CDR3 region has 17 residues. With 1 base removed from V and 7 bases from J, the gap between germline ends came to 19 bases. Germline CDR1 MDHEN, CDR2 SYDVKM. Regions amplified from RNA transcripts were the TCR beta CDR3 regions. An initial round of RT-PCR targeting the TCR CDR3 relied on the HTBI primer set. TCRdb passed the multiplex PCR reads through MiXCR, listing each CDR3 protein once. The table shows about 610,000 distinct CDR3 sequences, with roughly 14% occurring only once.

V gene TRBV28 combines with J gene TRBJ2-2; D may be TRBD2 (5 bases). Sequenced sample: blood. This clonotype originated in a woman aged 40 to 55 with Graves' ophthalmopathy. CDR3 sequence reads: CASSLLSGIRSGGELFF. CDR3 DNA: TGTGCCAGCAGTTTATTGTCCGGGATCCGATCCGGCGGGGAGCTGTTTTTT.